The T cell receptor (beta chain) described here comes from a study of control samples from healthy donors and cancer patients (dated by TCRdb to between 2020 and 2021). V is reduced by 3 bases and J by 1 base, leaving a spacing of 9 bases between them. The CDR3 numbers 14 residues from cysteine through phenylalanine. The retained sequence is limited to the CDR3, 42 bases, with the frame set at the first base. CDR1 KGHSH and CDR2 LQKENI are derived from the germline V gene. Library method: the immunoSEQ multiplex PCR assay. The source is immuneACCESS, and TCRdb retained only in-frame sequences with V and J called. Part of the clones is not carried over; for the studies checked, unresolved V genes explain less than half of this, and the remainder is unexplained. The sample table shows some 120,000 clones, and about 88% are seen once. Of the sample, roughly 3.4% falls within the top ten clones. As for this clone: Its antigen is currently not known. Base qualities are not recorded, but no much larger clone differs from it by a single base. Other DNA sequences in this sample translate to the same CDR3.

The clonotype was recovered from a man between 50 and 59 years old in good health. The sequence links TRBV18 to TRBJ2-5; 6 matching bases give a weak D call of TRBD1. The sample taken for sequencing was blood. The DNA sequence reads TGTGCCAGCTCACCCGGACAGATCCAAGAGACCCAGTACTTC. Its product reads: CASSPGQIQETQYF.